Presented here are 27 T cell receptor beta chains from one specimen sequenced in a study of cytomegalovirus exposure and HLA in healthy donors. The primer mix had 60 Vbeta and 13 Jbeta primers. Produced via immunoSEQ multiplex PCR; TCRdb's table is partial and in-frame only. Here the sample spans around 160,000 clones, about 75% being singletons. The source material was PBMCs. The source is a man aged 45-60 years in good health and CMV-seropositive.

The chain links TRBV5-1 to TRBJ1-6; TRBD1 might be the D (6 bases). Germline values: CDR1 SGHRS, CDR2 YFSETQ. The CDR3 has 16 amino acids. V lost 0 bases, J lost 4 bases, and 11 bases lay in between. CDR3 bases: TGCGCCAGCAGCTTGGTTGGGGGGGCTTATAATTCACCCCTCCACTTT. Protein sequence: CASSLVGGAYNSPLHF.

The chain employs TRBV4-1 and TRBJ1-6; perhaps TRBD1 as D (6 bases). The germline V gene has CDR1 MGHRA and CDR2 YSYEKL. Trimming shortened V by 0 bases and J by 7 bases, and 13 bases separated the two germline ends. The CDR3 has 16 amino acids. The CDR3 region has the DNA TGCGCCAGCAGCCAAGACGGCAGGGGTGGCAATTCACCCCTCCACTTT. It encodes CASSQDGRGGNSPLHF.

The chain has TRBV6-6 and TRBJ2-7, with 8 nucleotides matching TRBD1. Germline V lookup: CDR1 MNHNY, CDR2 SVGAGI (reference sequence). This CDR3 region has 14 residues. The V gene end was trimmed by 5 bases and the J gene end by 5 bases; junction bases not matched to a gene: 8. The DNA for the CDR3 is TGTGCCAGCAGTCTGGACAGGGTAAACCACGAGCAGTACTTC. Translating gives CASSLDRVNHEQYF.

The genes are TRBV5-1 and TRBJ2-1; possibly TRBD2 for D (5 bases). The CDR3 is 14 residues long. Trimming stripped 0 bases from V and 8 bases from J, with 12 bases between. In germline, CDR1 is SGHRS, CDR2 YFSETQ. CDR3 DNA: TGCGCCAGCAGCTTGGTAGGAAACGGGGATGAGCAGTTCTTC. Translation gives CASSLVGNGDEQFF.

The chain recombines TRBV5-1 with TRBJ2-1, with TRBD1 identical over 8 bases. CDR3 length: 17 amino acids. The J segment lost 1 base and the V segment lost 3 bases, leaving 9 bases of the junction unmatched. Germline V CDR1 and CDR2: SGHRS, YFSETQ. In DNA, the CDR3 is TGCGCCAGCAGCTCCCACAGGGGGAGCCTATCCTACAATGAGCAGTTCTTC. It encodes CASSSHRGSLSYNEQFF.

The chain links TRBV19 to TRBJ1-2; the D is unclear. V dropped 1 base and J dropped 6 bases, with 12 bases sitting between them. Germline-derived CDR1 and CDR2 are LNHDA and SQIVND (reference sequence). CDR3 length equals 14 residues. As DNA, the CDR3 is TGTGCCAGTAGTATAGGAGACACCCTGGATGGCTACACCTTC. Its protein product is CASSIGDTLDGYTF.

The chain has TRBV6-6 and TRBJ1-1; D may be TRBD1 (5 bases). The CDR3 consists of 13 residues. Germline CDR1 and CDR2: MNHNY and SVGAGI (reference sequence). V lost 2 bases to trimming and J lost 4 bases, with 8 bases between them. This CDR3 reads CASSYGGGTEAFF. CDR3 bases: TGTGCCAGCAGTTACGGGGGGGGCACTGAAGCTTTCTTT.

The chain is built from TRBV28 and TRBJ1-2, with 9 bases matching TRBD1. V lost 7 bases to trimming and J lost 2 bases; unmatched junction nucleotides: 8. Germline CDR1 is MDHEN and CDR2 is SYDVKM. This CDR3 comprises 15 residues. The DNA of the CDR3 is TGTGCCAGCACCGCGGCGGGACAGGGAAACTATGGCTACACCTTC. This codes for CASTAAGQGNYGYTF.

The chain recombines TRBV20-1 with TRBJ1-1, with D uncertain. The CDR3 is 11 residues long. V lost 6 bases to trimming and J lost 4 bases, with 9 bases between them. Germline V gene lookup returns CDR1 DFQATT and CDR2 SNEGSKA (reference sequence). The CDR3, as DNA: TGCAGTGCCTTTTCGGGCACTGAAGCTTTCTTT. Amino acid sequence: CSAFSGTEAFF.

The CDR3 here is CASSLVTGSKAGYTF. The CDR3, as DNA: TGCGCCAGCAGCTTGGTGACGGGAAGTAAAGCTGGCTACACCTTC. V gene TRBV5-1 combines with J gene TRBJ1-2; D unresolved. Germline values: CDR1 SGHRS, CDR2 YFSETQ. The CDR3 totals 15 residues. Trimming removed 0 bases at V and 7 bases at J, with 16 bases between.

This clone turned up a few times. The V gene is TRBV7-2, the J gene TRBJ1-6, with TRBD1 matching over 9 bases. The germline V gene has CDR1 SGHTA and CDR2 FQGNSA. After removal of 3 bases from V and 6 bases from J, the junction contained 3 bases not matched to a gene. The CDR3 is made up of 15 amino acids. In DNA, the CDR3 is TGTGCCAGCAGCTTGAGACAGGGGGGTAATTCACCCCTCCACTTT. Translating it yields CASSLRQGGNSPLHF.

V usage is TRBV15 and J usage is TRBJ1-2, with TRBD1 matching over 9 bases. The CDR3 sequence is 15 residues long. The V and J ends lost 3 bases and 2 bases, in that order; junction bases with no gene match: 4. Looked up from germline, CDR1 is LNHNV and CDR2 is YYDKDF (reference sequence). CDR3 sequence (DNA): TGTGCCACCAGCAGGCGGACAGGGGAGAACTATGGCTACACCTTC. Protein product: CATSRRTGENYGYTF.

This chain joins TRBV28 and TRBJ1-2; 7 positions match TRBD1. CDR3 length equals 15 residues. Germline V gene lookup returns CDR1 MDHEN and CDR2 SYDVKM. V gave up 5 bases and J gave up 5 bases; unmatched junction bases: 11. The CDR3: CASSGEDRVQYGYTF. CDR3 bases: TGTGCCAGCAGTGGAGAAGACAGGGTTCAATATGGCTACACCTTC.

This clone has a count of ten or more. The chain has TRBV6-6 and TRBJ2-7, with 9 bases aligning to TRBD2. This CDR3 has 15 amino acids. CDR1 is MNHNY, CDR2 SVGAGI, per germline (reference sequence). V gave up 4 bases and J gave up 2 bases; unmatched junction bases: 6. CDR3: CASSFASGVTYEQYF. For the CDR3, the DNA is TGTGCCAGCAGTTTTGCTAGCGGGGTTACCTACGAGCAGTACTTC.

The chain links TRBV21-1 to TRBJ2-7; the D call of TRBD2 is as the table states it, not checked on the DNA. TRBV21-1 is termed a pseudogene. This CDR3 is built from 17 residues. The CDR3 protein is CASSKFMRDGDSYEQYV. The CDR3 DNA sequence: TGTGCCAGCAGCAAATTTATGCGTGACGGGGACTCCTACGAGCAGTACGTC.

In this sample, this clone turned up a few times. The chain uses TRBV15 and TRBJ2-3; D remains unclear. CDR1 and CDR2 from the germline V gene are LNHNV and YYDKDF (reference sequence). The CDR3 spans 16 residues. V shed 0 bases and J shed 0 bases, with 10 bases lying between them. The CDR3 reads CATSRDPQTSTDTQYF. The CDR3 nucleotides read TGTGCCACCAGCAGAGACCCCCAGACTAGCACAGATACGCAGTATTTT. Based on the CDR3 plus reference TRBV15 and TRBJ2-3, the full variable domain is DAMVIQNPRYQVTQFGKPVTLSCSQTLNHNVMYWYQQKSSQAPKLLFHYYDKDFNNEADTPDNFQSRRPNTSFCFLDIRSPGLGDTAMYLCATSRDPQTSTDTQYFGPGTRLTVL.

V gene TRBV4-3 combines with J gene TRBJ2-5, with D possibly TRBD1 on 5 matching bases. The germline V gene has CDR1 LGHNA and CDR2 YSLEER. V lost 0 bases and J lost 3, with 17 bases in between. The CDR3 sequence is 17 residues long. CDR3 sequence: CASSQDFRVGIKETQYF. In nucleotides, the CDR3 is TGCGCCAGCAGCCAAGATTTCAGGGTAGGGATAAAAGAGACCCAGTACTTC.

This clone appeared a single time. The genes are TRBV10-3 and TRBJ1-5; TRBD1 aligns across 7 bases. The CDR3 spans 15 residues. Germline V gene data show CDR1 as ENHRY and CDR2 as SYGVKD. After removal of 6 bases from V and 0 bases from J, the junction contained 5 bases not matched to a gene. The chain's CDR3 is CAISPTGYSNQPQHF. The CDR3 nucleotides are TGTGCCATCAGCCCGACAGGGTATAGCAATCAGCCCCAGCATTTT.

The rearrangement links TRBV7-8 to TRBJ1-6; TRBD1 matches at 7 bases. This CDR3 contains 15 residues. V trimming: 4 bases; J trimming: 8 bases; junction bases outside the gene matches: 8. Germline-derived CDR1 and CDR2 are SGHVS and FQNEAQ. The CDR3 spells CASSSGDSDYSPLHF. CDR3 DNA: TGTGCCAGCAGCTCGGGGGACAGTGATTATTCACCCCTCCACTTT. Complete variable domain (other parts from reference TRBV7-8 and TRBJ1-6): GAGVSQSPRYKVAKRGQDVALRCDPISGHVSLFWYQQALGQGPEFLTYFQNEAQLDKSGLPSDRFFAERPEGSVSTLKIQRTQQEDSAVYLCASSSGDSDYSPLHFGNGTRLTVT.

The V and J genes are TRBV9 and TRBJ1-4; D unresolved. The length of the CDR3 is 16 residues. Germline lookup yields CDR1 SGDLS and CDR2 YYNGEE. V was clipped by 2 bases and J by 0 bases, with 11 bases between them. The CDR3 DNA sequence: TGTGCCAGCAGCGTGGGAGCAGCCGCAACTAATGAAAAACTGTTTTTT. Its protein product is CASSVGAAATNEKLFF.

V is TRBV7-2 and J is TRBJ1-6, with D perhaps TRBD1 (6 bases). This CDR3 contains 13 residues. The germline CDR1 and CDR2 sequences are SGHTA and FQGNSA. V shed 5 bases and J shed 14 bases, with 16 bases lying between them. CDR3 sequence reads: CASSQGTRATLHF. Here the CDR3 DNA reads TGTGCCAGCAGCCAAGGGACAAGGGCAACCCTCCACTTT.

This clone was found a few times. The V call is TRBV19, the J call TRBJ1-6, with 8 bases fitting TRBD1. This CDR3 spans 14 amino acids. The junction had 4 bases not matched to a gene; V was cut back by 5 bases and J by 7 bases. The germline gives CDR1 LNHDA, CDR2 SQIVND (reference sequence). DNA of the CDR3: TGTGCCAGTAGTCTACGACAGGGGAATTCACCCCTCCACTTT. Amino acids: CASSLRQGNSPLHF.

In regard to this clone: Other DNA sequences in this specimen translate into the identical CDR3. The chain links TRBV5-1 to TRBJ1-5, with D possibly TRBD1 on 5 matching bases. The V end was cut by 0 bases, the J end by 4 bases, with 11 bases between. The CDR3 is 15 residues long. CDR1 SGHRS and CDR2 YFSETQ come from the germline V gene. CDR3 residues: CASSLGGTGNQPQHF. The CDR3 DNA is TGCGCCAGCAGCTTGGGAGGGACTGGTAATCAGCCCCAGCATTTT.

The genes are TRBV6-6 and TRBJ2-2; possibly TRBD2 for D (6 bases). Germline values: CDR1 MNHNY, CDR2 SVGAGI (reference sequence). V shed 6 bases and J shed 2 bases, with 13 bases lying between them. The CDR3 totals 15 residues. This CDR3 is CASSPLGGNTGELFF. The CDR3, as DNA: TGTGCCAGCAGCCCCCTGGGGGGAAACACCGGGGAGCTGTTTTTT.

The chain carries TRBV7-8 and TRBJ2-7, with 8 bases that match TRBD2. The junction had 0 bases not matched to a gene; V was cut back by 0 bases and J by 2 bases. The V gene's germline CDR1 is SGHVS and CDR2 FQNEAQ. The CDR3 has 14 amino acids. In DNA, the CDR3 is TGTGCCAGCAGCTTAGCGGGACTAGCCTACGAGCAGTACTTC. Its protein is CASSLAGLAYEQYF.

The CDR3 region has the DNA TGTGCCAGCAGCTTAGCGGGGGGGGTCGGCACCGGGGAGCTGTTTTTT. Protein sequence: CASSLAGGVGTGELFF. This chain connects TRBV7-6 to TRBJ2-2; 7 bases match TRBD2. This CDR3 comprises 16 residues. Unmatched junction bases numbered 5, after V lost 0 bases and J lost 4 bases. Looked up from germline, CDR1 is SGHVS and CDR2 is FNYEAQ.

This clone was detected a few times. The gene calls are TRBV28 and TRBJ1-4; TRBD1 is a possible D gene (5 bases). Germline CDR1 MDHEN, CDR2 SYDVKM. There are 15 residues in the CDR3. V was shortened by 4 bases and J by 5 bases, with 14 bases between the two germline ends. The CDR3 sequence: CASSSPGLLNEKLFF. CDR3 coding DNA: TGTGCCAGCAGTTCCCCGGGACTGTTGAATGAAAAACTGTTTTTT.